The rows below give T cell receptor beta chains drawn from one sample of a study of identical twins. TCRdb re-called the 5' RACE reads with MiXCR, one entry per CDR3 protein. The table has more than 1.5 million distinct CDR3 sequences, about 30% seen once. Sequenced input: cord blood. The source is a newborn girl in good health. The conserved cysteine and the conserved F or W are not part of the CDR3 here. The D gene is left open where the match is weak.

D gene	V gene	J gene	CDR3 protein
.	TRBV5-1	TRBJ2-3	ASSLPGTIRVVDTQY
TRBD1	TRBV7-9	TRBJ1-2	ARTQGKNYGYT
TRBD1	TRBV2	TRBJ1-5	ASSTGGRAFSNQPQH
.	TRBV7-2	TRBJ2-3	ASSLARGLTDTQY
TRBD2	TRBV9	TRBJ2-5	ASSDSSRTSGSSKTQY
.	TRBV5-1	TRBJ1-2	ASSQDDGQNYGYT
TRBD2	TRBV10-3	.	AISAREGPEQY
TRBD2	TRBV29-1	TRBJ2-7	SVKMGLAGANEQY
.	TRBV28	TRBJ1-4	ATYSRPSTNEKLF
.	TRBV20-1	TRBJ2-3	SARSGRENTDTQY
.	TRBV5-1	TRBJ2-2	ASSIDSNTGELF
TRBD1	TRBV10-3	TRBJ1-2	AISESPGQGNGYT
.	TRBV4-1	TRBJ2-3	ASSQMYKYSTDTQY
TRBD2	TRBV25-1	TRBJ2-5	ASSESNSGSEETQY
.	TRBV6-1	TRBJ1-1	ASSELRQGLAEAF
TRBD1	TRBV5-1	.	AGSIKTGRGETQY
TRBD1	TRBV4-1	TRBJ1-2	ASRSPGQGFYGYT
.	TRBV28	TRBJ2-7	ASKTGVSYEQY
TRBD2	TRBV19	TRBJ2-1	ASSNTGGLAAYNEQF
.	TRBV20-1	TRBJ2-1	SARAGSSYEQF
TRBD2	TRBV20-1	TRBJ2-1	SASSLAGGLSSYNEQF
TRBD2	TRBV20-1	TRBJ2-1	SAPGLAESSYNEQF
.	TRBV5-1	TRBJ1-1	ASSWTGPTNTEAF
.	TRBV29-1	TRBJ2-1	SVALGVQGYNEQF
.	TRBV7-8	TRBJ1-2	ASAGGDGNYGYT
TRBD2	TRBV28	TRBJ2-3	AAIAGGADTQY
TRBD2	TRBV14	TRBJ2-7	ASSQALTSGRSSYEQY
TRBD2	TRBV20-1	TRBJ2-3	SGAGGTDTQY
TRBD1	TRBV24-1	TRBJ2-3	ATGGQYLGADTQY
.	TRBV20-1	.	SATGLVAVPYEQY
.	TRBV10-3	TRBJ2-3	AIARGTDTQY
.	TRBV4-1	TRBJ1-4	ASSLIVPAATNEKLF
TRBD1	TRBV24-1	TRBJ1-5	ATRDQNPTRQGTAYSNQPQH
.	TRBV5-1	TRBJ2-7	ASSPHTRAYGQY
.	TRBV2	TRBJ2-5	ASSRLGVGKETQY
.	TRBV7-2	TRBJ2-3	ASSLPLLDTQY
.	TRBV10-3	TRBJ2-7	AISESPGDSYEQY
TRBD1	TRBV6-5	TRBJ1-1	ASSFTTGTGTEAF
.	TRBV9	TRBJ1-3	ASSANPTQGNTIY
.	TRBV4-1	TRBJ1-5	ASSQDRGVQPQH
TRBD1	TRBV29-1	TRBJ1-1	SVHRGRTEAF
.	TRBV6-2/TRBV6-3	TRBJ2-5	ASRTTQGTQY
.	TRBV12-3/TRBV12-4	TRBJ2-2	ASRPPENGELF
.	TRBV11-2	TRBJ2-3	ASSLRRSSTDTQY
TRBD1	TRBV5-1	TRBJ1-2	ASSSDRRKDGYT
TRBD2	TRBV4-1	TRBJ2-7	ASSQEIAGGEQY
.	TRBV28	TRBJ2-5	ASSFQPTQETQY
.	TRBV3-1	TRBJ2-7	ASSRLTRGSYEQY
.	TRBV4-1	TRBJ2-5	AGSQPYMGGETQY
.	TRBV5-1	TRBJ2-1	ASSSDRHNEQF